The rows below give T cell receptor beta chains drawn from one sample of a study of tumor and adjacent non-tumor tissue in lung cancer. TCRdb called the multiplex PCR reads again in MiXCR, with one record for every CDR3 protein. This table holds around 74,000 distinct CDR3 sequences, approximately 68% found once. The sequenced sample was lung tumor tissue. These receptors all come from a woman aged 70 to 79 with non-small cell lung cancer. Each CDR3 is given with its conserved first and last residue. The order of the fields is CDR3 protein, J gene, V gene, D gene. The D gene is left open where the match is weak.

CDR3aa: CASSPGNYGYTF; j_gene: TRBJ1-2; v_gene: TRBV12-3/TRBV12-4; d_gene: NA
CDR3aa: CAIRGEKLFF; j_gene: TRBJ1-4; v_gene: TRBV28; d_gene: TRBD1
CDR3aa: CASILRDRDEQYF; j_gene: TRBJ2-7; v_gene: TRBV4-1; d_gene: TRBD1
CDR3aa: CASSGTESSGVNVLTF; j_gene: TRBJ2-6; v_gene: TRBV12-3/TRBV12-4; d_gene: TRBD1
CDR3aa: CTSSVGQSTDTQYF; j_gene: TRBJ2-3; v_gene: TRBV5-5; d_gene: NA
CDR3aa: CNAKGPGTGGGYTF; j_gene: TRBJ1-2; v_gene: TRBV29-1; d_gene: TRBD1
CDR3aa: CASSEVEFGWGNIQYF; j_gene: TRBJ2-4; v_gene: TRBV6-1; d_gene: NA
CDR3aa: CSAMSSGEAWGTQYF; j_gene: TRBJ2-5; v_gene: TRBV20-1; d_gene: NA
CDR3aa: CATSDLTGNQETQYF; j_gene: TRBJ2-5; v_gene: TRBV24-1; d_gene: NA
CDR3aa: CASCETVGLYGSTF; j_gene: TRBJ1-2; v_gene: TRBV6-1; d_gene: NA
CDR3aa: CAWTPRGGSNQPQHF; j_gene: TRBJ1-5; v_gene: TRBV30; d_gene: NA
CDR3aa: CASMTGSFLYTQYF; j_gene: TRBJ2-3; v_gene: TRBV6-5; d_gene: TRBD1
CDR3aa: CASSQADREGQPQPF; j_gene: TRBJ1-5; v_gene: TRBV4-1; d_gene: TRBD1
CDR3aa: CVSSHGAAGGQETQYF; j_gene: TRBJ2-5; v_gene: TRBV4-2; d_gene: TRBD2
CDR3aa: CASSSMGGHDYNEQFF; j_gene: TRBJ2-1; v_gene: TRBV5-6; d_gene: NA
CDR3aa: CASSERGRKIVDTEAFF; j_gene: TRBJ1-1; v_gene: TRBV6-1; d_gene: NA
CDR3aa: CAGRFGAAHYNSPLHF; j_gene: TRBJ1-6; v_gene: TRBV7-8; d_gene: NA
CDR3aa: CASRGRDFSYEQYF; j_gene: TRBJ2-7; v_gene: TRBV6-5; d_gene: NA
CDR3aa: CASSQIHGGLAGLKRDTQYF; j_gene: TRBJ2-3; v_gene: TRBV4-2; d_gene: TRBD2
CDR3aa: CASSPRDSLAKNIQYF; j_gene: TRBJ2-4; v_gene: TRBV11-1; d_gene: NA
CDR3aa: CSVVGLAGVPYEQYF; j_gene: TRBJ2-7; v_gene: TRBV29-1; d_gene: TRBD2
CDR3aa: CSVASARSYEQHF; j_gene: TRBJ2-7; v_gene: TRBV29-1; d_gene: NA
CDR3aa: CSVRREGRGGEMFF; j_gene: TRBJ2-2; v_gene: TRBV29-1; d_gene: TRBD2
CDR3aa: CSVSGQADNIEAFF; j_gene: TRBJ1-1; v_gene: TRBV29-1; d_gene: TRBD1
CDR3aa: CASSSEGNYGYTF; j_gene: TRBJ1-2; v_gene: TRBV5-1; d_gene: NA
CDR3aa: CASGLSDSENTIYF; j_gene: TRBJ1-3; v_gene: TRBV11-3; d_gene: NA
CDR3aa: CASSGDRGPYKQFF; j_gene: TRBJ2-1; v_gene: TRBV11-1; d_gene: TRBD1
CDR3aa: CAISGGQGLAGNEQLF; j_gene: TRBJ2-1; v_gene: TRBV10-3; d_gene: TRBD2
CDR3aa: CIVKRQCISEQFF; j_gene: TRBJ2-1; v_gene: TRBV29-1; d_gene: NA
CDR3aa: CANSQGVGANGQPQYF; j_gene: NA; v_gene: TRBV4-1; d_gene: NA
CDR3aa: CASTAGTRIGTEASF; j_gene: TRBJ1-1; v_gene: TRBV10-2; d_gene: NA
CDR3aa: CSVLPLVRGSTDTQHF; j_gene: NA; v_gene: TRBV29-1; d_gene: NA
CDR3aa: CANTSGGTTDTQYF; j_gene: TRBJ2-3; v_gene: TRBV6-1; d_gene: TRBD2
CDR3aa: CATSGGFSGTNVLTF; j_gene: TRBJ2-6; v_gene: TRBV24-1; d_gene: NA
CDR3aa: CASIMTTNKEGQETQYF; j_gene: TRBJ2-5; v_gene: TRBV28; d_gene: NA
CDR3aa: CSAEPGFLYNEQFF; j_gene: TRBJ2-1; v_gene: TRBV29-1; d_gene: NA
CDR3aa: CASRIQGPRCERFF; j_gene: TRBJ2-1; v_gene: TRBV12-3/TRBV12-4; d_gene: NA
CDR3aa: CASTHSGGPSYGYTF; j_gene: TRBJ1-2; v_gene: TRBV12-3/TRBV12-4; d_gene: NA
CDR3aa: CSVAQHEQYF; j_gene: TRBJ2-7; v_gene: TRBV29-1; d_gene: NA
CDR3aa: CASSVDGTGGETQYF; j_gene: TRBJ2-5; v_gene: TRBV9; d_gene: TRBD1
CDR3aa: CSGGQVLNQPQHF; j_gene: TRBJ1-5; v_gene: TRBV29-1; d_gene: TRBD1
CDR3aa: CASSIRVVQEAQYF; j_gene: TRBJ2-5; v_gene: TRBV5-4; d_gene: NA
CDR3aa: CASSPTERLFGTEAFF; j_gene: TRBJ1-1; v_gene: TRBV7-8; d_gene: NA
CDR3aa: CASSSWTAYNEQFF; j_gene: TRBJ2-1; v_gene: TRBV5-1; d_gene: NA
CDR3aa: CASSEAGDLDHVLTF; j_gene: TRBJ2-6; v_gene: TRBV9; d_gene: NA
CDR3aa: CASSLQGWSGQFF; j_gene: TRBJ2-1; v_gene: TRBV5-4; d_gene: NA
CDR3aa: CANSYSESYGYTF; j_gene: TRBJ1-2; v_gene: TRBV12-3/TRBV12-4; d_gene: NA
CDR3aa: CSIQGFHETQYF; j_gene: TRBJ2-5; v_gene: TRBV29-1; d_gene: NA
CDR3aa: CAWSSLQERDTQYF; j_gene: TRBJ2-3; v_gene: TRBV30; d_gene: NA
CDR3aa: CTTTTTGGFNEQFF; j_gene: TRBJ2-1; v_gene: TRBV6-1; d_gene: TRBD2